Listed below are T cell receptor beta chains from one sample, sequenced in a study of OX40 agonist ivuxolimab in advanced cancers. The assay was immunoSEQ multiplex PCR, and TCRdb's table has in-frame clones only and misses some. The table lists fewer than 95,000 clones, around 80% of them singletons. The material sequenced was CD4+ or CD8+ T cells sorted from blood, taken in a trial of the OX40 agonist ivuxolimab. The receptors here all came from an adult with an advanced solid tumor such as melanoma, head and neck, liver or kidney cancer. CDR3s include the opening cysteine and the closing phenylalanine or tryptophan. Fields, in order: CDR3 protein, CDR3 DNA, V gene, clone size, D gene, J gene. A D gene is named only where the DNA matches it firmly. Expanded clones get a size class; other rows say once, few or many, or leave the size out.

CDR3: CASSLSVTDTQYF; DNA: TGTGCCAGCAGCTTATCCGTAACAGATACGCAGTATTTT; V: TRBV7-9; size: .; D: .; J: TRBJ2-3
CDR3: CASSQDGGGVHNEQFF; DNA: TGCGCCAGCAGCCAAGATGGCGGGGGTGTGCACAATGAGCAGTTCTTC; V: TRBV4-1; size: .; D: TRBD2; J: TRBJ2-1
CDR3: CASSPFVSGEYEQYF; DNA: TGTGCCAGCAGCCCGTTTGTGTCAGGGGAATACGAGCAGTACTTC; V: TRBV7-2; size: few; D: .; J: TRBJ2-7
CDR3: CASSVVVTSGTGELFF; DNA: TGTGCCAGCAGCGTAGTTGTGACTAGCGGCACCGGGGAGCTGTTTTTT; V: TRBV9; size: .; D: TRBD2; J: TRBJ2-2
CDR3: CASKVGKGEQYF; DNA: TGTGCCAGCAAGGTGGGAAAAGGCGAGCAGTACTTC; V: TRBV6-5; size: .; D: .; J: TRBJ2-7
CDR3: CASPRRAGNTIYF; DNA: TGTGCCAGTCCACGGCGGGCTGGAAACACCATATATTTT; V: TRBV19; size: .; D: .; J: TRBJ1-3
CDR3: CAWSVLRATRVVTGELFF; DNA: TGTGCCTGGAGTGTACTCCGAGCGACCCGGGTGGTCACCGGGGAGCTGTTTTTT; V: TRBV30; size: .; D: .; J: TRBJ2-2
CDR3: CASSQLLAGKRGELFF; DNA: TGTGCCAGCAGCCAATTACTAGCTGGGAAGAGGGGGGAGCTGTTTTTT; V: TRBV4-2; size: .; D: .; J: TRBJ2-2
CDR3: CASSFQGGAPYEQYF; DNA: TGTGCCAGCAGCTTTCAGGGGGGGGCGCCGTACGAGCAGTACTTC; V: TRBV7-2; size: .; D: .; J: TRBJ2-7
CDR3: CASSGEGIRGYTF; DNA: TGTGCCAGCAGCGGGGAGGGGATCCGTGGCTACACCTTC; V: TRBV7-3; size: .; D: .; J: TRBJ1-2
CDR3: CASSSFRVFGTEAFF; DNA: TGTGCCAGCAGCTCCTTCCGGGTTTTTGGCACTGAAGCTTTCTTT; V: TRBV7-8; size: .; D: .; J: TRBJ1-1
CDR3: CASSPEGGNYGYTF; DNA: TGTGCCAGCTCACCGGAGGGAGGGAACTATGGCTACACCTTC; V: TRBV18; size: few; D: .; J: TRBJ1-2
CDR3: CASSLWGTATSGNTIYF; DNA: TGTGCCAGCAGTTTATGGGGGACAGCCACCTCTGGAAACACCATATATTTT; V: TRBV28; size: .; D: TRBD1; J: TRBJ1-3
CDR3: CASSLAADTYYEQYF; DNA: TGTGCCAGCAGCTTAGCGGCAGACACCTACTACGAGCAGTACTTC; V: TRBV7-6; size: .; D: .; J: TRBJ2-7
CDR3: CASSFFSTDTQYF; DNA: TGTGCCAGCAGCTTTTTTAGCACAGATACGCAGTATTTT; V: TRBV5-6; size: .; D: .; J: TRBJ2-3
CDR3: CASSPTGTGGGKLFF; DNA: TGTGCCAGCAGTCCGACCGGGACAGGGGGCGGAAAACTGTTTTTT; V: TRBV28; size: .; D: TRBD1; J: TRBJ1-4
CDR3: CASSSGQINEQFF; DNA: TGTGCTAGCAGCTCGGGACAGATCAATGAGCAGTTCTTC; V: TRBV7-7; size: .; D: TRBD1; J: TRBJ2-1
CDR3: CASNLDRVGNEQFF; DNA: TGCGCCAGCAACCTAGACAGGGTGGGGAATGAGCAGTTCTTC; V: TRBV5-1; size: .; D: TRBD1; J: TRBJ2-1
CDR3: CASSLEGSQETQYF; DNA: TGTGCCAGCAGCTTAGAGGGCAGCCAAGAGACCCAGTACTTC; V: TRBV7-9; size: .; D: .; J: TRBJ2-5
CDR3: CASSLRDRATGELFF; DNA: TGTGCCAGCAGCCTCCGGGACAGGGCCACCGGGGAGCTGTTTTTT; V: TRBV5-6; size: .; D: TRBD1; J: TRBJ2-2
CDR3: CASSIVGVAAIAKNIQYF; DNA: TGTGCCAGTAGTATAGTGGGAGTAGCGGCCATAGCCAAAAACATTCAGTACTTC; V: TRBV19; size: .; D: .; J: TRBJ2-4
CDR3: CASSFLPSRVDSPLHF; DNA: TGTGCCAGCAGTTTCCTCCCTTCCCGGGTGGATTCACCCCTCCACTTT; V: TRBV28; size: few; D: .; J: TRBJ1-6
CDR3: CASSFWGTQETQYF; DNA: TGTGCCAGCAGCTTTTGGGGGACCCAAGAGACCCAGTACTTC; V: TRBV7-9; size: .; D: .; J: TRBJ2-5
CDR3: CAISDRDKGLNQPQHF; DNA: TGTGCCATCAGTGATCGGGACAAGGGGTTAAATCAGCCCCAGCATTTT; V: TRBV10-3; size: .; D: .; J: TRBJ1-5